The clone carrying this TCR beta chain was seen a handful of times. The antigen is not known. The data are from a study of CD8 T cells in ankylosing spondylitis. TCRdb redid the calling of the 5' RACE reads with MiXCR, one entry per CDR3 protein. This repertoire shows about 800,000 distinct CDR3 sequences, around 11% found once; its top ten account for 0.51%. The germline V and J ends were trimmed by 4 bases and 0 bases, with 9 bases remaining between them. Looked up from germline, CDR1 is SQVTM and CDR2 is ANQGSEA. The CDR3 has 13 amino acids. Study conclusions and caveats: For ankylosing spondylitis blood, a TCR beta motif of roughly 8 highly homologous variants appeared characteristic.

Source material: blood, either unsorted or a sorted T cell fraction (not recorded which). The J gene is TRBJ1-1, the V gene TRBV29-1; maybe TRBD1 (5 bases). This clonotype was obtained from a male donor with ankylosing spondylitis. As DNA, the CDR3 is TGCAGCGTTGGACAGCTACTGAACACTGAAGCTTTCTTT. Its translation is CSVGQLLNTEAFF. Filled out from reference TRBV29-1 and TRBJ1-1, the complete variable domain reads SAVISQKPSRDICQRGTSLTIQCQVDSQVTMMFWYRQQPGQSLTLIATANQGSEATYESGFVIDKFPISRPNLTFSTLTVSNMSPEDSSIYLCSVGQLLNTEAFFGQGTRLTVV.